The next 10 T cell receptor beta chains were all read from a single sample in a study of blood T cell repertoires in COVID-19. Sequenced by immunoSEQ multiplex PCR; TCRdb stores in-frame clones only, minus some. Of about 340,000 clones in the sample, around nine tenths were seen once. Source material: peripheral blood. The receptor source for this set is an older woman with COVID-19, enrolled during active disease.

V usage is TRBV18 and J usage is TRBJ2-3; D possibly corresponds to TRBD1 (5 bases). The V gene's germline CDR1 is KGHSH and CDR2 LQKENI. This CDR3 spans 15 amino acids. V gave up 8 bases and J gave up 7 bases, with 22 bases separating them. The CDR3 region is CASAERQDSGYTQYF. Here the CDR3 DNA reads TGTGCCAGCGCCGAGCGCCAGGATTCAGGGTATACGCAGTATTTT.

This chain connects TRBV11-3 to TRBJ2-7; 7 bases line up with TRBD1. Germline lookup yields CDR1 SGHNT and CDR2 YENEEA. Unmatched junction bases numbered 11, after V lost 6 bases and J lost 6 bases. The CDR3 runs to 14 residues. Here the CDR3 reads CASRTTRQGSEQYF. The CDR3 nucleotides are TGTGCCAGCAGAACGACCCGACAGGGTTCCGAGCAGTACTTC.

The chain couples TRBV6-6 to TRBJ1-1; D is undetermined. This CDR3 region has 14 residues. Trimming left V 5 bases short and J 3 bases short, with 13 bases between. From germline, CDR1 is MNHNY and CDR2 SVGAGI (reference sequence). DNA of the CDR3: TGTGCCAGCAGTCCCGGGGTGGAGTACACTGAAGCTTTCTTT. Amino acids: CASSPGVEYTEAFF.

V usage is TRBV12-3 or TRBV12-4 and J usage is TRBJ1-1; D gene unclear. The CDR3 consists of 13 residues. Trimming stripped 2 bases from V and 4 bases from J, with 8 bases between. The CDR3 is CASSLTRSTEAFF. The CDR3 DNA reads TGTGCCAGCAGTTTAACGAGGAGCACTGAAGCTTTCTTT.

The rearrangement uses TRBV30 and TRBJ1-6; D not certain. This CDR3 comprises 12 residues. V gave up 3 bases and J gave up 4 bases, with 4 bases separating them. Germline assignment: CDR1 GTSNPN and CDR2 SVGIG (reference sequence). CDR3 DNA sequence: TGTGCCTGGAGGCAGTATAATTCACCCCTCCACTTT. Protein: CAWRQYNSPLHF.

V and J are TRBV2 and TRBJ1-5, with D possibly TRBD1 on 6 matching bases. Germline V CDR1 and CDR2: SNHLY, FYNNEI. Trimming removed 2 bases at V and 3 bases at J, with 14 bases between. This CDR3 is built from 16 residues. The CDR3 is CASSEFRGGNNQPQHF. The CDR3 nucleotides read TGTGCCAGCAGTGAATTCAGGGGCGGAAACAATCAGCCCCAGCATTTT.

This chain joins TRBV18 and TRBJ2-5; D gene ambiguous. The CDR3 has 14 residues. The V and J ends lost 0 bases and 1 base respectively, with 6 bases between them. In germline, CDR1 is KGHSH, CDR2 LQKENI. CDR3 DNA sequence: TGTGCCAGCTCACCACCGGCTCTCCAAGAGACCCAGTACTTC. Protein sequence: CASSPPALQETQYF.

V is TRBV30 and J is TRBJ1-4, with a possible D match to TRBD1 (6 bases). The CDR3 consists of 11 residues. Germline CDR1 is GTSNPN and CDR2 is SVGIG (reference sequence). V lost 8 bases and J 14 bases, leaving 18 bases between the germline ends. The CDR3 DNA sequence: TGTGCCGCTCCGAGCGTTGGACAGCTGTTTTTT. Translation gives CAAPSVGQLFF.

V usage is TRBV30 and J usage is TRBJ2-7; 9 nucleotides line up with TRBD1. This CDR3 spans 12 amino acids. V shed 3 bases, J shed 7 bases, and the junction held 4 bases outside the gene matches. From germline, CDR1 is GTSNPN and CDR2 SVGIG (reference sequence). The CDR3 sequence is CAWSLTGGEQYF. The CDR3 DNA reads TGTGCCTGGAGCCTGACAGGGGGAGAGCAGTACTTC.

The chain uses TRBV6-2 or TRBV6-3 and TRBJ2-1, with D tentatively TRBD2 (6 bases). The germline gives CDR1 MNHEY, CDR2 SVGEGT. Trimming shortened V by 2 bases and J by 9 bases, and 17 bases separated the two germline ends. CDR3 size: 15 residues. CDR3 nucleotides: TGTGCCAGCAGTTACAGGAGTGGGGGAGGCGGTGAGCAGTTCTTC. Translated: CASSYRSGGGGEQFF.